These 8 T cell receptor beta chains share one sample of origin, sequenced in a study of blood T cell repertoires in COVID-19. Profiled with immunoSEQ multiplex PCR; TCRdb holds only in-frame clones, not every one. Of 210,000 or so clones in the sample, just under 85% are singletons; the top ten hold approximately 8%. The sample consisted of peripheral blood. The receptor source for this set is a woman in her 50s with active or convalescent COVID-19.

The rearrangement links TRBV5-1 to TRBJ1-1; no clear D gene. The germline CDR1 and CDR2 sequences are SGHRS and YFSETQ. The V gene lost 0 bases and the J gene lost 4 bases, with 10 bases spanning the gap. This CDR3 spans 14 amino acids. The CDR3 sequence: CASSLEAGITEAFF. The CDR3 bases are TGCGCCAGCAGCTTGGAGGCAGGAATCACTGAAGCTTTCTTT.

The chain has TRBV5-5 and TRBJ1-2; D is undetermined. CDR3 length: 15 residues. The germline V gene has CDR1 SGHKS and CDR2 YYEKEE (reference sequence). Trimming cost V 1 base and J 4 bases, with 14 bases left between them. This CDR3 reads CASSLSPSVSYGYTF. CDR3 DNA sequence: TGTGCCAGCAGCTTGTCCCCTTCCGTTTCCTATGGCTACACCTTC.

This clone came up a few times. The V gene is TRBV5-4, the J gene TRBJ1-2; a possible D gene is TRBD1 (5 bases). The germline V and J ends were trimmed by 0 bases and 0 bases, with 15 bases remaining between them. Germline V CDR1 and CDR2: SGHNT, YYREEE (reference sequence). The CDR3 has 17 amino acids. CDR3 sequence (DNA): TGTGCCAGCAGCTTGGAGCAGGGAACTCTAGCTAACTATGGCTACACCTTC. Protein sequence: CASSLEQGTLANYGYTF. The full variable domain, its missing parts supplied by reference TRBV5-4 and TRBJ1-2, is ETGVTQSPTHLIKTRGQQVTLRCSSQSGHNTVSWYQQALGQGPQFIFQYYREEENGRGNFPPRFSGLQFPNYSSELNVNALELDDSALYLCASSLEQGTLANYGYTFGSGTRLTVV.

The J gene is TRBJ1-1, the V gene TRBV29-1; no clear D. This CDR3 spans 10 amino acids. Germline-derived CDR1 and CDR2 are SQVTM and ANQGSEA. The V end was cut by 7 bases, the J end by 6 bases, with 9 bases between. In DNA form, the CDR3 reads TGCAGCGCCGAGGTCGCTGAAGCTTTCTTT. Translated: CSAEVAEAFF.

This chain joins TRBV2 and TRBJ1-2, with D possibly being TRBD1 (6 bases). The CDR3 has 15 amino acids. CDR1 is SNHLY, CDR2 FYNNEI, per germline. V lost 6 bases, J lost 0 bases, and 14 bases lay in between. This chain's CDR3 is CASRENRDPNYGYTF. The CDR3 nucleotides are TGTGCCAGCAGAGAAAACAGGGACCCTAACTATGGCTACACCTTC.

The chain combines TRBV18 with TRBJ2-7; 7 bases align to TRBD1. There are 13 residues in the CDR3. Per the germline V gene, CDR1 is KGHSH and CDR2 is LQKENI. Trimming removed 6 bases from V and 4 bases from J; junction bases left unmatched: 6. The CDR3 here is CASSEARGYEQYV. CDR3 nucleotide sequence: TGTGCCAGCTCGGAAGCCAGGGGGTACGAGCAGTACGTC.

This chain uses TRBV30 with TRBJ1-1; no firm D call. The CDR3 runs 13 residues. V shed 3 bases and J shed 1 base, with 9 bases lying between them. Germline CDR1 is GTSNPN and CDR2 is SVGIG (reference sequence). CDR3 DNA: TGTGCCTGGAGGGTCGGGAGGAACACTGAAGCTTTCTTT. It codes for CAWRVGRNTEAFF. The variable domain in full, completed from reference TRBV30 and TRBJ1-1, reads SQTIHQWPATLVQPVGSPLSLECTVEGTSNPNLYWYRQAAGRGLQLLFYSVGIGQISSEVPQNLSASRPQDRQFILSSKKLLLSDSGFYLCAWRVGRNTEAFFGQGTRLTVV.

V gene TRBV4-1 combines with J gene TRBJ2-1; 7 nucleotides agree with TRBD1. The V gene end was trimmed by 0 bases and the J gene end by 14 bases; junction bases not matched to a gene: 13. Germline V gene lookup returns CDR1 MGHRA and CDR2 YSYEKL. The CDR3 has 15 residues. The CDR3 spells CASSQEGETGTEKFF. The CDR3 DNA reads as TGCGCCAGCAGCCAAGAGGGCGAAACCGGGACAGAAAAGTTCTTC.